This T cell receptor beta chain stems from a study of shared clonotypes between healthy human individuals. Across the study: Each donor had three CD4 naive, three CD4 memory, two CD8 naive and one CD8 memory plate. General study results and limits: Non-shared clonotypes showed lower generation probabilities than clonotypes common to all four donors.

This clone was found once. Its specificity is unknown. Assay: immunoSEQ multiplex PCR; the TCRdb copy retains only in-frame clones and omits some. The sample records more than 1,200,000 clones, about 98.5% being singletons. Sequenced input: naive CD4+ T cells sorted from blood. The subset is: CD45RA+ positively selected. This sequence was found in a young man in good health.

CDR3 in amino acids: CASSDRAGGKETQYF. Here the CDR3 DNA reads TGTGCCAGCAGTGATAGGGCGGGGGGAAAAGAGACCCAGTACTTC. The gene calls are TRBV2 and TRBJ2-5, with 8 bases identical to TRBD2. Germline assignment: CDR1 SNHLY and CDR2 FYNNEI. The CDR3 is 15 residues long. V lost 3 bases and J lost 3; bases outside the gene matches: 6.